This TCR beta chain was captured in a study of beta chain features in type 1 diabetes. Study-level results: Across patients, naive, central memory and Treg TCRB repertoires exhibited apparently greater similarity than was observed across healthy donors. Overrepresentation of cells with high TCR expression could result from cDNA sequencing. A possible short-template PCR bias applies equally to patients and controls. For type 1 diabetes patients, VDJ junctions showed fewer insertions and more deletions.

Since all of the isolated RNA was reverse transcribed, expressed TCRB transcripts were what got sequenced. The repertoire was sequenced with immunoSEQ multiplex PCR; TCRdb's copy has only in-frame clones and lacks some. Among about 350,000 clones listed, about 18% were seen once. CDR1 and CDR2 from the germline V gene are MNHEY and SVGAGI. The CDR3 loop spans 13 amino acids. To note about this clone: The antigen remains unidentified. Germline and junction disagree at one end, which may indicate a read error.

The receptor was isolated from a young woman in good health. The specimen was naive CD4+ T cells from blood. The V and J genes are TRBV6-5 and TRBJ2-1; maybe TRBD1 (6 bases). CDR3: CASSYYRADEQFF. CDR3 nucleotides: TGTGCCAGCAGCTACTACAGGGCCGATGAGCAGTTCTTC.